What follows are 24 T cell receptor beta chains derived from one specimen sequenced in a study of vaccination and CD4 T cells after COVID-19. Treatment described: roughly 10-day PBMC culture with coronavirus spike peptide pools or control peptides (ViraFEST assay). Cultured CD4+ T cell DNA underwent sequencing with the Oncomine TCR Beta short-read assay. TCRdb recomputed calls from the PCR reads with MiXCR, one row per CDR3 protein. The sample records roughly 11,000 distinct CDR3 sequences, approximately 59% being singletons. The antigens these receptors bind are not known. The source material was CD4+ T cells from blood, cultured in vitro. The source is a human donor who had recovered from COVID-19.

The CDR3 DNA is TGTGCCAGCAGCTTGGGCAGCGTCACAGATACGCAGTATTTT. Protein sequence: CASSLGSVTDTQYF. The J gene is TRBJ2-3, the V gene TRBV7-3; no definite D call. The CDR3 sequence is 14 residues long. In germline, CDR1 is SGHTA, CDR2 FQGTGA. V was pared by 3 bases and J by 2 bases, with 9 bases between.

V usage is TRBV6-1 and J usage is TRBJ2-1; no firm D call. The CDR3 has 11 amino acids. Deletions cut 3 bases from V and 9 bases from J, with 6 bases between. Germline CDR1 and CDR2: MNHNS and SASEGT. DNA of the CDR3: TGTGCCAGCAGTGATATGGGTGAGCAGTTCTTC. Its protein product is CASSDMGEQFF.

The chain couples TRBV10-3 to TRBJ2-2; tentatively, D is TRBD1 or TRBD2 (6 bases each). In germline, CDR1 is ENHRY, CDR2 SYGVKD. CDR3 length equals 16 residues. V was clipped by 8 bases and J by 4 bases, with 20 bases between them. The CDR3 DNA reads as TGTGCCATCGGAATCCCGGAGGGGGTTTCCACCGGGGAGCTGTTTTTT. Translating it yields CAIGIPEGVSTGELFF.

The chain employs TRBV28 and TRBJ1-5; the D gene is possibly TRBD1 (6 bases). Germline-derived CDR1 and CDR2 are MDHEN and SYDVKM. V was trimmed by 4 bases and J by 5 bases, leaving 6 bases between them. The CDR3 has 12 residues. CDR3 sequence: CASSSGDQPQHF. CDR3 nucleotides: TGTGCCAGCAGTTCAGGGGATCAGCCCCAGCATTTT.

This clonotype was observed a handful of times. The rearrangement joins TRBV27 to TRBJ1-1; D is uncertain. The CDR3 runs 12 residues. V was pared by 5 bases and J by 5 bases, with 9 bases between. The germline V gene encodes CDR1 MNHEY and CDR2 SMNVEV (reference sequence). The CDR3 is CASSRTGTEAFF. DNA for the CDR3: TGTGCCAGCAGTCGTACGGGGACTGAAGCTTTCTTT.

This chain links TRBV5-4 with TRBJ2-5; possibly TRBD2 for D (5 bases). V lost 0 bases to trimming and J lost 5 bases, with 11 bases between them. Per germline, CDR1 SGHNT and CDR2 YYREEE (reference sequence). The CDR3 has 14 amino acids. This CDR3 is CASSLARRVETQYF. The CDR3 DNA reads TGTGCCAGCAGCTTGGCCCGGCGGGTGGAGACCCAGTACTTC.

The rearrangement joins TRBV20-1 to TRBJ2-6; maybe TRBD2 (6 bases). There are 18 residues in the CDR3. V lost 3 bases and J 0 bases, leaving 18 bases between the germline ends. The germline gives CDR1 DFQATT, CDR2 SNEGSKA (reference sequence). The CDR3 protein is CSARGGLVRSSGANVLTF. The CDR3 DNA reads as TGCAGTGCTAGGGGAGGTCTAGTACGGAGCTCTGGGGCCAACGTCCTGACTTTC.

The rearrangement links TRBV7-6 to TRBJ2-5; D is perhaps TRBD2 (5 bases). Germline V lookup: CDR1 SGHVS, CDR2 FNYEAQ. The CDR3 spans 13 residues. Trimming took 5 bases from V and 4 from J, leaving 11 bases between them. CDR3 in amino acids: CASSPRRGETQYF. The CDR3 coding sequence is TGTGCCAGCAGCCCACGCCGGGGAGAGACCCAGTACTTC. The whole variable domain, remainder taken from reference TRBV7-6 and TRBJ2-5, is GAGVSQSPRYKVTKRGQDVALRCDPISGHVSLYWYRQALGQGPEFLTYFNYEAQQDKSGLPNDRFSAERPEGSISTLTIQRTEQRDSAMYRCASSPRRGETQYFGPGTRLLVL.

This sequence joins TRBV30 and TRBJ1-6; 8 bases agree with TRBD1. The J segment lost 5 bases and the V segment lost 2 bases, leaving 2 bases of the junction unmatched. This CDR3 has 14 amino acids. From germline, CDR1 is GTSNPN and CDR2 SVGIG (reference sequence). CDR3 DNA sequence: TGTGCCTGGAGTAGGGGACAGGATAATTCACCCCTCCACTTT. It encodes CAWSRGQDNSPLHF.

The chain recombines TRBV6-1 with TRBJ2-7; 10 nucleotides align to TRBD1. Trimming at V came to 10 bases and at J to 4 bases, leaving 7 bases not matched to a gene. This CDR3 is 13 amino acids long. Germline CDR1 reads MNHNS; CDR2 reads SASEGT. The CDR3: CAIRQGAGYEQYF. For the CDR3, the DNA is TGTGCCATTCGACAGGGGGCTGGGTACGAGCAGTACTTC.

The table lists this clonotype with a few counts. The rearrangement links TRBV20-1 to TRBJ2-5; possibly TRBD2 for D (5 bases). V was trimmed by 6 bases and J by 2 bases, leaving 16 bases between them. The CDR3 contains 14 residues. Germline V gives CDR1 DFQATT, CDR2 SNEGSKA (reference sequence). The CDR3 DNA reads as TGCAGTGCCCCATTGCTGACTATTCAAGAGACCCAGTACTTC. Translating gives CSAPLLTIQETQYF.

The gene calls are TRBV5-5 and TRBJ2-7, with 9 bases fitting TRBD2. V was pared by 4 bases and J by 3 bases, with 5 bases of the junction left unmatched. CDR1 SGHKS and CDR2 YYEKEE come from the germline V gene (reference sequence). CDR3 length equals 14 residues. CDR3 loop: CASSEASGNYEQYF. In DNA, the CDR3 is TGTGCCAGCAGCGAGGCTAGCGGGAACTACGAGCAGTACTTC.

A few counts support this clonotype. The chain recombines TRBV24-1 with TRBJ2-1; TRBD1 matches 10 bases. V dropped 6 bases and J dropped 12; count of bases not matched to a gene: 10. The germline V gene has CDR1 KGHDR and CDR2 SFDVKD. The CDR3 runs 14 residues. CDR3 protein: CATSSGTGVGWQFF. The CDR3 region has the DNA TGTGCCACCAGTAGTGGGACAGGGGTGGGATGGCAGTTCTTC.

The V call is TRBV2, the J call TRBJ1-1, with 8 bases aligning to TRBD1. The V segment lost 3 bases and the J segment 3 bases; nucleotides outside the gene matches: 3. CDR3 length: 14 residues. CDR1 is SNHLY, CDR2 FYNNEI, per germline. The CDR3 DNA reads TGTGCCAGCAGTGAGGGACAGGCGGACACTGAAGCTTTCTTT. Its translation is CASSEGQADTEAFF.

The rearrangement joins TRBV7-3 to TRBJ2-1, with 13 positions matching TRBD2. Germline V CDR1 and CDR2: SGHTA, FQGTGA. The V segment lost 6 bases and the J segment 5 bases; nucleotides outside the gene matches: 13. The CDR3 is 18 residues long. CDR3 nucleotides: TGTGCCAGCAGTTCACGAGGACTAGCGGGAGTTAGTAACAATGAGCAGTTCTTC. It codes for CASSSRGLAGVSNNEQFF.

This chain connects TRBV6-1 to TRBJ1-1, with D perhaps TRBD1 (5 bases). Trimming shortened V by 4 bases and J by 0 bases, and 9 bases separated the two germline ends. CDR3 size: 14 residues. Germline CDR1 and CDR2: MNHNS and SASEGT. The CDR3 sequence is CASSGGRLNTEAFF. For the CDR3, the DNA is TGTGCCAGCAGTGGGGGACGGTTGAACACTGAAGCTTTCTTT.

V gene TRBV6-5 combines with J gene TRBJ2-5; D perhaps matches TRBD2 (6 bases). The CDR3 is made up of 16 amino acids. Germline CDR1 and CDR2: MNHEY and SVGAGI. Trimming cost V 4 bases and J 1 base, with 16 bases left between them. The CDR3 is CASSSWSGDSQETQYF. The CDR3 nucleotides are TGTGCCAGCAGTTCCTGGTCGGGGGACTCCCAAGAGACCCAGTACTTC.

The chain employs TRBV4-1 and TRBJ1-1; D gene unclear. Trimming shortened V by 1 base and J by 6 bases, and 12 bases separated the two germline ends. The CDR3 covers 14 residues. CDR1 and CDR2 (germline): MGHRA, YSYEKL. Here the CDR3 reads CASSQVESWAEAFF. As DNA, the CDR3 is TGCGCCAGCAGCCAAGTCGAGTCTTGGGCTGAAGCTTTCTTT.

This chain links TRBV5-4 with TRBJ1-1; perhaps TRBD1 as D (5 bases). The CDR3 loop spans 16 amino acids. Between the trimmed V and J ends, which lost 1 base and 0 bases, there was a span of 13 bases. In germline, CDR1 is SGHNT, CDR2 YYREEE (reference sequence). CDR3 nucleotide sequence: TGTGCCAGCAGCTTGCCCCAGGGACCCGTGAACACTGAAGCTTTCTTT. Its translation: CASSLPQGPVNTEAFF.

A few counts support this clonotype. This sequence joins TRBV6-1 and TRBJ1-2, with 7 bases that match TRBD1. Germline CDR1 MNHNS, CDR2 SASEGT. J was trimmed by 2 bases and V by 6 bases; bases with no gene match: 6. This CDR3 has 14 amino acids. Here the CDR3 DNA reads TGTGCCAGCAGAACGGGACAGCGAAACTATGGCTACACCTTC. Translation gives CASRTGQRNYGYTF.

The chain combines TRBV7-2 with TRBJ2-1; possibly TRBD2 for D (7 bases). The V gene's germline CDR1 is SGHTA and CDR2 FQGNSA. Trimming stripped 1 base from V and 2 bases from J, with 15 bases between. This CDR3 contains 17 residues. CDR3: CASSLVYRAGAYNEQFF. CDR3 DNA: TGTGCCAGCAGCTTAGTCTACAGGGCGGGAGCCTACAATGAGCAGTTCTTC.

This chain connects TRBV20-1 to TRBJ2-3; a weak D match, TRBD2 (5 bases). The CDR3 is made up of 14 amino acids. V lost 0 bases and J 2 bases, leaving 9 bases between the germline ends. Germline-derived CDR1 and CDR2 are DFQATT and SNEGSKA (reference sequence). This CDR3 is CSARDSDPTDTQYF. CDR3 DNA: TGCAGTGCTAGAGATAGCGATCCCACAGATACGCAGTATTTT.

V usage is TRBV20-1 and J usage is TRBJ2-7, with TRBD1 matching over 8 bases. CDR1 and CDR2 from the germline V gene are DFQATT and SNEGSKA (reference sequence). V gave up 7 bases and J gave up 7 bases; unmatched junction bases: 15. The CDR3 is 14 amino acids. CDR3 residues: CSVGSQGAHWEQYF. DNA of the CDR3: TGCAGTGTTGGGTCGCAGGGGGCCCACTGGGAGCAGTACTTC.

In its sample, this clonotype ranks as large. CDR3 nucleotide sequence: TGTGCCAGCTCACCAGGACAGGGTCAGGACTATGGCTACACCTTC. Translating gives CASSPGQGQDYGYTF. This sequence joins TRBV18 and TRBJ1-2; 8 bases fit TRBD1. Germline trimming cut 2 bases from V and 3 bases from J; bases unmatched to any gene: 5. Germline CDR1 and CDR2: KGHSH and LQKENI. CDR3 size: 15 residues.